Each of the 11 T cell receptor beta chains below was sequenced from the same sample in a study of blood T cell repertoires in COVID-19. The protocol was immunoSEQ multiplex PCR, while the TCRdb copy is restricted to in-frame clones and leaves out a portion. Among about 230,000 clones listed, approximately 88% were seen once. Sequenced sample: PBMCs or T cells enriched from blood (not recorded which). Every receptor here comes from a woman in her 30s who had been exposed to COVID-19.

The rearrangement links TRBV9 to TRBJ1-1; D is undetermined. The CDR3 sequence is 16 residues long. CDR1 is SGDLS, CDR2 YYNGEE, per germline. V was clipped by 4 bases and J by 3 bases, with 19 bases between them. CDR3 residues: CASSLRAGGPYTEAFF. The DNA for the CDR3 is TGTGCCAGCAGCCTGAGGGCAGGAGGTCCTTACACTGAAGCTTTCTTT.

The V gene is TRBV19, the J gene TRBJ1-6; TRBD1 might be the D (5 bases). V lost 7 bases and J 7 bases, leaving 17 bases between the germline ends. Germline CDR1 reads LNHDA; CDR2 reads SQIVND (reference sequence). CDR3 size: 15 residues. CDR3 residues: CASTTGETDNSPLHF. Here the CDR3 DNA reads TGTGCCAGTACCACGGGAGAGACAGACAATTCACCCCTCCACTTT.

The DNA of the CDR3 is TGTGCCAGCAGACCCGGACAGAATAACTATGGCTACACCTTC. Residues: CASRPGQNNYGYTF. The chain recombines TRBV6-5 with TRBJ1-2; D is possibly TRBD1 (6 bases). Germline V gives CDR1 MNHEY, CDR2 SVGAGI. The V end lost 6 bases, the J end lost 1 base, and 12 bases lay between the germline ends. The CDR3 covers 14 residues.

J is TRBJ1-1 and V is TRBV6-5; TRBD1 agrees at 9 bases. This CDR3 region has 12 residues. The junction had 6 bases not matched to a gene; V was cut back by 2 bases and J by 14 bases. CDR1 MNHEY and CDR2 SVGAGI come from the germline V gene. In DNA, the CDR3 is TGTGCCAGCAGTTACAGACAGGGGGGCCTCTTCTTT. This gives the protein CASSYRQGGLFF.

The chain's CDR3 is CASSLRGSNQPQHF. The DNA for the CDR3 is TGTGCCAGCAGTTTAAGGGGAAGCAATCAGCCCCAGCATTTT. The gene calls are TRBV28 and TRBJ1-5, with D possibly TRBD1 on 5 matching bases. Trimming shortened V by 2 bases and J by 1 base, and 6 bases separated the two germline ends. CDR1 and CDR2 (germline): MDHEN, SYDVKM. The CDR3 consists of 14 residues.

The chain is built from TRBV19 and TRBJ1-1, with a tentative D call TRBD1 (5 bases). V was shortened by 8 bases and J by 0 bases, with 7 bases between the two germline ends. The CDR3 has 12 residues. The germline gives CDR1 LNHDA, CDR2 SQIVND (reference sequence). The chain's CDR3 is CASQGVNTEAFF. Written as DNA, the CDR3 is TGTGCCAGTCAGGGTGTGAACACTGAAGCTTTCTTT.

This chain connects TRBV6-5 to TRBJ2-7; TRBD2 is a possible D gene (6 bases). The CDR3 has 15 amino acids. Germline values: CDR1 MNHEY, CDR2 SVGAGI. Trimming shortened V by 5 bases and J by 0 bases, and 14 bases separated the two germline ends. For the CDR3, the DNA is TGTGCCAGCAGTAGGGAGGCAGAGAGCTCCTACGAGCAGTACTTC. Its translation is CASSREAESSYEQYF.

This clone was counted between two and nine times. CDR3 DNA sequence: TGTGCCAGCAGTTTTGGGACAAATAGCTCCTACAATGAGCAGTTCTTC. Translation: CASSFGTNSSYNEQFF. The rearrangement joins TRBV28 to TRBJ2-1; possible D gene TRBD1, 6 bases. The CDR3 runs 16 residues. The germline gives CDR1 MDHEN, CDR2 SYDVKM. V dropped 3 bases and J dropped 0 bases, with 12 bases sitting between them.

This sequence joins TRBV7-3 and TRBJ2-1; 10 positions agree with TRBD1. The CDR3 is made up of 15 amino acids. The V gene's germline CDR1 is SGHTA and CDR2 FQGTGA. J lost 6 bases, V lost 0 bases, and 2 bases had no gene match. The CDR3 sequence is CASSLTRTGGNEQFF. The DNA for the CDR3 is TGTGCCAGCAGCTTAACCCGGACAGGGGGCAATGAGCAGTTCTTC.

The rearrangement links TRBV12-5 to TRBJ1-5; 7 bases align to TRBD1. The CDR3 has 19 amino acids. Per germline, CDR1 LGHNT and CDR2 FRNRAP. J lost 0 bases, V lost 3 bases, and 14 bases had no gene match. The CDR3 DNA is TGTGCTAGTGGTTTTTACCCGGACAGGTCTTTTTATAGCAATCAGCCCCAGCATTTT. The encoded protein is CASGFYPDRSFYSNQPQHF.

This clone has a single count. The genes are TRBV7-2 and TRBJ1-5; 8 bases line up with TRBD1. The CDR3 is made up of 15 amino acids. The V gene end was trimmed by 5 bases and the J gene end by 10 bases; junction bases not matched to a gene: 13. Germline V lookup: CDR1 SGHTA, CDR2 FQGNSA. CDR3 sequence: CASSRDRLSRGPQHF. The CDR3 DNA follows: TGTGCCAGCAGCAGGGACAGGCTCTCCCGAGGCCCCCAGCATTTT.